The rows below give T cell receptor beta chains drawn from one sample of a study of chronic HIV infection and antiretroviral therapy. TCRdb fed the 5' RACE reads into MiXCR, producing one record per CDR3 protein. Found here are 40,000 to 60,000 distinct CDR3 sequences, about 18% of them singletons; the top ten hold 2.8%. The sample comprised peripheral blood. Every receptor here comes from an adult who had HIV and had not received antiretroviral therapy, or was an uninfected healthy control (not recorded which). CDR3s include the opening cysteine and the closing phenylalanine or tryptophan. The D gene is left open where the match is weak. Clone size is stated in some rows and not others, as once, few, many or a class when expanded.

cdr3_nt: TGCGCCAGCAGCCAAGGGAGAGAACTTGAAGCTTTCTTT; cdr3_aa: CASSQGRELEAFF; v_call: TRBV4-1; j_call: TRBJ1-1; clone_size: -; d_call: -
cdr3_nt: TGTGCCACCAGTGATCCCGACAGTTACCAAGAGACCCAGTACTTC; cdr3_aa: CATSDPDSYQETQYF; v_call: TRBV24-1; j_call: TRBJ2-5; clone_size: -; d_call: -
cdr3_nt: TGTGCCAGCAGGGGAAGGGTATTTGGCAATCAGCCCCAGCATTTT; cdr3_aa: CASRGRVFGNQPQHF; v_call: TRBV28; j_call: TRBJ1-5; clone_size: -; d_call: -
cdr3_nt: TGCGCCAGCCGGTCAGAACCTCACTCCACAGATACGCAGTATTTT; cdr3_aa: CASRSEPHSTDTQYF; v_call: TRBV5-1; j_call: TRBJ2-3; clone_size: -; d_call: -
cdr3_nt: TGTGCCAGCAGTGCTATTAAACGTGGCTACACCTTC; cdr3_aa: CASSAIKRGYTF; v_call: TRBV2; j_call: TRBJ1-2; clone_size: -; d_call: -
cdr3_nt: TGTGCCAGCAGTTACTTTTCGGCAGCGTCGCAGTATTTT; cdr3_aa: CASSYFSAASQYF; v_call: TRBV6-2/TRBV6-3; j_call: TRBJ2-3; clone_size: -; d_call: -
cdr3_nt: TGTGCCAGCAGGGGACGTTTTGTTCGCATTCAGTACTTC; cdr3_aa: CASRGRFVRIQYF; v_call: TRBV28; j_call: TRBJ2-4; clone_size: -; d_call: -
cdr3_nt: TGTGCCAGCAGCGCACAGGGGGCTTCCTACGAGCAGTACTTC; cdr3_aa: CASSAQGASYEQYF; v_call: TRBV9; j_call: TRBJ2-7; clone_size: few; d_call: TRBD1
cdr3_nt: TGTGCCAGCAGCCAACAAGCGGGAGTCTACGAGCAGTACTTC; cdr3_aa: CASSQQAGVYEQYF; v_call: TRBV14; j_call: TRBJ2-7; clone_size: few; d_call: TRBD2
cdr3_nt: TGTGCCAGCAGTCCTGGACAGGGGAATCAGCCCCAGCATTTT; cdr3_aa: CASSPGQGNQPQHF; v_call: TRBV28; j_call: TRBJ1-5; clone_size: -; d_call: TRBD1
cdr3_nt: TGTGCCAGCGCGGGTTTGGGCATTCAGTACTTC; cdr3_aa: CASAGLGIQYF; v_call: TRBV6-5; j_call: TRBJ2-4; clone_size: -; d_call: -
cdr3_nt: TGTGCCATCAGTGAGTCTATGGTGGGCCTCGGAGAGACCCAGTACTTC; cdr3_aa: CAISESMVGLGETQYF; v_call: TRBV10-3; j_call: TRBJ2-5; clone_size: -; d_call: -
cdr3_nt: TGTGCCAGCACCGAGGAGGGTTGGATCTACGAGCAGTACTTC; cdr3_aa: CASTEEGWIYEQYF; v_call: TRBV28; j_call: TRBJ2-7; clone_size: few; d_call: -
cdr3_nt: TGTGCCAGCAGTCCCCCCACGGATAGCCCCTCCTACGAGCAGTACTTC; cdr3_aa: CASSPPTDSPSYEQYF; v_call: TRBV28; j_call: TRBJ2-7; clone_size: -; d_call: -
cdr3_nt: TGTGCCAGCAGTCAAAGAGGGGGGGTCAGGAGCTACGAGCAGTACTTC; cdr3_aa: CASSQRGGVRSYEQYF; v_call: TRBV27; j_call: TRBJ2-7; clone_size: few; d_call: -
cdr3_nt: TGTGCCAGCAGCCAAGGAGCTCGGAGGGAGACCCAGTACTTC; cdr3_aa: CASSQGARRETQYF; v_call: TRBV3-1; j_call: TRBJ2-5; clone_size: few; d_call: -
cdr3_nt: TGTGCCAGCAGTGAGGGGCCTGGGGCCAACGTCCTGACTTTC; cdr3_aa: CASSEGPGANVLTF; v_call: TRBV25-1; j_call: TRBJ2-6; clone_size: -; d_call: -
cdr3_nt: TGCGCCAGCAGCGGGGGGACTGACCGCGCGGATACGCAGTATTTT; cdr3_aa: CASSGGTDRADTQYF; v_call: TRBV5-1; j_call: TRBJ2-3; clone_size: -; d_call: -
cdr3_nt: TGTGCCAGCAGCCAAATCAGGGGGCCGAGGCGGCCCCAGCATTTT; cdr3_aa: CASSQIRGPRRPQHF; v_call: TRBV7-8; j_call: TRBJ1-5; clone_size: -; d_call: TRBD1
cdr3_nt: TGTGCCAGCAGTTTACACCTGGGCGGGAGGAGGGATGTCATTCAGTACTTC; cdr3_aa: CASSLHLGGRRDVIQYF; v_call: TRBV28; j_call: TRBJ2-4; clone_size: -; d_call: TRBD2